This T cell receptor (beta chain) came from a study of cytomegalovirus exposure and HLA in healthy donors (dated by TCRdb to about 2017). Describing the broader study: An earlier analysis of 587 of the donors reported 250 to 350 Gb of sequence data and some 120 million unique TCR beta sequences from approximately 180 million T cells. Around 320 gigabases of sequencing data and approximately 80 million unique TCR sequences were included in an early release covering about 620 HLA-typed donors. The genetic ancestry cluster associated with self-reported Caucasian donors included roughly four fifths of the 398 genotyped donors. The study aimed to test whether signatures of past pathogen exposure could be identified by cataloging public T cell receptors. Using immunosequencing, the study profiled T cell repertoires from roughly 650 subjects and related those repertoires to cytomegalovirus serostatus. Besides the first cohort of approximately 710 subjects, a separate validation cohort made up of about 120 different subjects was used. To predict cytomegalovirus infection status, the study brought together high-throughput TCR immunosequencing, statistical association of individual TCRs with disease status, and machine learning. A later analysis re-analyzed previously published TCR beta repertoires from approximately 670 donors and added high-resolution HLA genotyping to study TCR occurrence patterns. The later analysis used no new phenotypic data to find candidate immune exposures, relying instead on TCR beta sequences and their occurrence across donors. To decide whether each TCR beta V gene segment behaved as functional or pseudogenic, an earlier analysis of fewer than 750 of the donors relied on high-throughput TCR beta sequencing. Alongside the repertoire data, information on donor age, sex, ethnicity and CMV serostatus was compiled. Genome-wide SNP genotypes for about three fifths of the roughly 700 donors were used in a later genetic analysis, which treated that subset as a discovery cohort. All discovery cohort repertoires had been generated using a single sequencing platform. Both class I and class II loci were covered by HLA typing, at four-digit resolution. Typing coverage differed by locus: A, B, C, DRB1 and DQB1 were typed in about 620-640 donors, DQA1 in about 560, DPA1 in 600 to 610, and DPB1 in just under 490. Roughly five DR-DQ haplotypes were handled as single units for association and clustering, since linkage in the cohort was strong. Across some 400 genotyped donors of the cohort, an average of roughly 200,000 unique TCR beta nucleotide sequences per donor were sequenced, and roughly 20% of those sequences were non-productive. Findings and caveats that apply to the study as a whole: The only immune exposure information available for the cohort was CMV serostatus. Roughly uniform sequencing depth across donors was assumed in presence/absence analyses, although this assumption may not hold. Because counts were too low, about 17 rarely observed V segments, including chromosome 9 orphons, were excluded from the earlier analysis of a few hundred of the donors. A further reported finding was that TCR beta sequences accurately predicted the HLA-A and HLA-B alleles for most subjects in the first cohort. The authors suggested that the approach could potentially be extended to other disease states and immunological phenotypes. Correlated functional status among segregating V segments might be attributable to linkage disequilibrium, but an unknown experimental factor could not be ruled out. A later analysis associated 15,000 to 20,000 TCR beta sequences with specific HLA alleles at a false discovery rate of 0.05. In an earlier analysis of roughly 500 of the donors, most TCR beta V segments appeared in productive rearrangements about 90% or about 30% of the time, broadly matching IMGT annotations. A cluster of highly shared sequence variants was judged likely to represent a technical artifact of the sequencing pipeline. Because the 87-base-pair reads could not distinguish some IMGT-functional V segments, including TRBV6-2 and TRBV6-3, those segments were excluded. Assigning TCR associations to individual alleles was difficult when HLA alleles, especially DR and DQ, strongly co-occurred. Compared with equally common non-associated chains, HLA-associated TCR beta chains in a later analysis were more clonally expanded and had lower generation probabilities. Most CMV-associated TCR beta chains appeared to be HLA-restricted in a later analysis, and the HLA associations seemed to be driven largely by CMV exposure. The classifier was reported to diagnose cytomegalovirus status with high specificity and sensitivity in both the original and validation cohorts. Only TCR beta chains were sequenced in this cohort, and the absence of alpha or paired-chain data limited detectable features. A total of about 150 TCR beta chains were listed by the study as associated with cytomegalovirus. In a later genetic analysis, fewer N-insertions in productive TCRs were reported among donors in an Asian-associated ancestry cluster than the roughly 640-donor mean. While some public TCRs were present in many individuals, most TCR sequences turned up only very rarely across donors. A few of the identified cytomegalovirus-associated TCR beta chains were confirmed in vitro to be specific for cytomegalovirus antigens. HLA typing was unavailable for some donors at each locus, so association tests used only the typed subset. In a later analysis, TCR association rates were found to vary across HLA loci, with the most associated TCRs seen for DRB1 alleles and the fewest for HLA-C alleles. Several of the top co-occurrence clusters appeared to be linked to parvovirus B19, influenza, CMV and Epstein-Barr virus, according to a later analysis. In a later genetic analysis, a missense DCLRE1C variant was associated with V-gene and J-gene trimming of TCR beta chains, and the association was replicated in an independent cohort.

In total, 600 or so healthy bone marrow donors made up the cohort. At the time of sampling, every cohort member was nominally healthy, though immune exposures that went unrecorded were likely present. The donor tested CMV seronegative, placing the donor among the 350 to 400 seronegative members of the cohort. A peripheral blood sample was provided by each donor, and peripheral blood mononuclear cells were used for TCR beta sequencing. The Qiagen DNeasy Blood Extraction Kit was used to extract genomic DNA from the blood cell samples. Between the V and J ends, shortened by 1 base and 6 bases respectively, the junction contains 15 bases. From the germline V gene, CDR1 is LGHNA and CDR2 is YSLEER. From its cysteine to its phenylalanine, the CDR3 spans 16 amino acids. The sequence is cut down to CDR3 DNA, 48 bases in frame from base 1. The method behind the library was the immunoSEQ multiplex PCR assay. A mixture of 60 forward primers for TCR Vbeta segments and 13 reverse primers for TCR Jbeta segments was used in the multiplex PCR. A multiplex PCR assay on genomic DNA amplified the CDR3 region of rearranged TCR beta genes. On the Illumina HiSeq System, the amplified TCR beta libraries were sequenced as 87-base-pair reads. Regarding the original processing steps: In a later analysis, about 80 million unique TCR beta chains were counted across the 500 to 850 repertoires, and approximately 11 million of these chains were shared by at least two donors. Raw reads were error-corrected and collapsed into unique sequences with a nearest-neighbor algorithm that merged closely related sequences to remove PCR and sequencing errors. V, D and J gene segments were assigned by aligning CDR3 sequences to IMGT reference sequences. For a sequence to be retained, at least a six-nucleotide match to both a V gene segment and a J gene segment was required. Rearrangements were classified as productive when the CDR3 lacked stop codons and remained in frame with V and J, and all other rearrangements were classified as non-productive. Following IMGT convention, CDR3 was defined as the stretch from the second conserved V-encoded cysteine to the conserved J-encoded phenylalanine. Sequences without an unambiguous match to a single V gene segment were excluded from the earlier analysis of 500 to 700 of the donors. In an earlier analysis of around 590 of the donors, a V segment was called functional when productive rearrangements were above 56.7%, and segregating when the standard deviation between donors exceeded 5%. A statistical classification framework was built to diagnose cytomegalovirus status from the catalog of TCR beta chain sequences. In a later analysis, V and J genes were assigned by comparing TCR nucleotide sequences against IMGT/GENE-DB human TR gene sequences. Using the TCRdist pipeline, a later analysis assigned CDR3 sequences along with most-parsimonious VDJ recombination scenarios. In a later analysis, every TCR beta chain was defined by the combination of its CDR3 amino acid sequence and its V-gene family, and reads without a unique V-gene family were dropped. In a later analysis, 450 to 600 highly shared, low-generation-probability nucleotide sequences were removed to address suspected cross-contamination and a sequencing artifact. For each public chain, a later analysis derived a clonal expansion index from normalized ranks of inferred template counts within each repertoire. In a later analysis, generation probabilities were computed using a VDJ recombination model fitted to out-of-frame rearrangements, and the results were checked against IGoR. Hypergeometric tests were used in a later analysis to score TCR-TCR, TCR-HLA and TCR-CMV co-occurrence, with a repertoire-size bias correction applied to the TCR pairs. To estimate false discovery rates, a later analysis permuted the HLA or CMV assignments 20 times. A later analysis grouped co-occurring TCRs with DBSCAN, adding TCRdist sequence similarity when clustering within HLA-allele-positive subsets. Repertoires with fewer than 30,000 or more than 120,000 public chains, plus five repertoires with anomalous nucleotide sharing, were excluded from co-occurrence clustering. The table comes from immuneACCESS by way of TCRdb, which keeps in-frame sequences with V and J called. Part of the clones is missing from these tables; in studies checked, under half for an unresolved V gene and the rest for unknown reasons. V, J and clone size reflect that table, while D and trimming were determined from the DNA. The sample table on file contains more than 140,000 clones. The ten top clones hold around 2.4% of the sample.

Details on this clone: Its binding antigen is unknown.

Recombination linked TRBV4-3 to TRBJ2-2; the D segment could be TRBD2, given 6 matching bases. The sample was PBMCs. This receptor was identified in a woman younger than 30 in good health and CMV-seronegative. Read as DNA, the sequence is TGCGCCAGCAGCCAAGCCTCGGGGGTTAGCGCCGGGGAGCTGTTTTTT. Translated, this is CASSQASGVSAGELFF.